This TCR beta chain was captured in a study of Tregs in tolerant kidney transplant recipients. Here immunoSEQ multiplex PCR was the method, and the copy in TCRdb shows in-frame clones only, minus some. Its listing shows about 6,300 clones. General study points: Few patients were studied, so findings need validation in larger groups. Tregs expanded with activated donor B cells seemed most donor-specific. Donor-specific Treg expansion exceeded global Treg expansion in tolerant patients, suggesting antigen drive.

The nonmyeloablative bone marrow transplants came from related graft donors, with transient mixed chimerism. On this clone: Antigen: not known. The read ends 3 residues shy of where the CDR3 ends; the end is completed using the germline J gene.

This CDR3 is built from 16 residues. CDR1 is MNHNS and CDR2 is SASEGT in the germline V gene. The V segment lost 4 bases and the J segment 9 bases; nucleotides outside the gene matches: 10. This receptor was obtained from a human patient who received a combined kidney and bone marrow transplant. Some T cells may trace back to the graft donor. The sample here was CD4+ T cells from blood (PBMCs), taken 6 months after the transplant. The rearrangement links TRBV6-1 to TRBJ2-1, with TRBD2 matching 12 bases. The DNA read from the CDR3 is TGTGCCAGCAGTGGGCGACTAGCGGGAGTGGGAAGTGAG. As protein: CASSGRLAGVGSE. In full, the CDR3 reads CASSGRLAGVGSEQFF.